This T cell receptor (beta chain) emerged from a study of cytomegalovirus exposure and HLA in healthy donors. CDR3 length: 12 amino acids. V lost 0 bases and J lost 9, with 7 bases in between. CDR1 is SGHRS and CDR2 is YFSETQ in the germline V gene. Whole-study results and caveats: The study found most TCR sequences rare, yet found some public TCRs in many donors.

Sequencing used immunoSEQ multiplex PCR; TCRdb keeps in-frame clones, though not all of them. The sample lists roughly 130,000 clones, approximately 84% occurring once. To note about this clone: Its target is not known.

The donors were in the approximately 120-subject validation cohort; that cohort was separate from the approximately 730-subject first cohort. The sequence derives from a woman aged 25 to 39 in good health and CMV-seronegative. Input material: PBMCs. V is TRBV5-1 and J is TRBJ1-5; D gene unclear. In nucleotides, the CDR3 is TGCGCCAGCAGCTTGGGTACGGGGCCCCAGCATTTT. Amino acids: CASSLGTGPQHF.